This record looks at one T cell receptor (beta chain) sequence and its context. Its specificity is unknown. The data derive from a study of PD-L1 blockade in urothelial cancer. Unmatched junction bases numbered 5, after V lost 2 bases and J lost 6 bases. The CDR3 runs 15 residues. Germline-derived CDR1 and CDR2 are SGHRS and YFSETQ. Time point specified: pretreatment peripheral blood. The cohort comprised individuals with locally advanced or metastatic urothelial carcinoma. The protocol was immunoSEQ multiplex PCR, while the TCRdb copy is restricted to in-frame clones and leaves out a portion. The sample contains tens of thousands of clones, more than 65% of which appear only once. Study findings and constraints: Pretreatment blood TCR clonality under the median forecast improved survival. Durable-benefit cases showed more tumor-associated blood clone expansion at 3 weeks.

This specimen consisted of PBMCs, obtained around atezolizumab (anti-PD-L1) treatment. The source of this sequence is a man aged 65 to 85 with urothelial cancer. The V and J genes are TRBV5-1 and TRBJ2-3; 11 positions agree with TRBD1. The CDR3 region is CASSLRTGGADTQYF. The CDR3 DNA reads TGCGCCAGCAGCTTAAGGACAGGGGGCGCGGATACGCAGTATTTT.